This T cell receptor (beta chain) was recorded in a study of response to subunit inactivated influenza vaccine. This clonotype came up a few times. TCRdb re-analysed the RT-PCR reads in MiXCR, keeping a single row per CDR3 protein. This sample yields about 800,000 distinct CDR3 sequences, of which 21% are seen a single time; about 9.4% belongs to the top ten. Sequenced material: PBMCs from blood, taken 5 days after vaccination. The origin of this receptor is a man aged 45-65 years who received an inactivated influenza vaccine.

The CDR3 nucleotides are TGTGCCAGCACCCCCTTAGGTACCTACGAGCAGTACTTC. The encoded protein is CASTPLGTYEQYF. The V gene is TRBV12-3 or TRBV12-4, the J gene TRBJ2-7; D is undetermined. V dropped 7 bases and J dropped 2 bases, with 12 bases sitting between them. This CDR3 has 13 residues.